This is a list of T cell receptor beta chains from one sample in a study of cytomegalovirus exposure and HLA in healthy donors. TCRdb's copy holds only in-frame clones and misses some; the assay was immunoSEQ multiplex PCR. The sample lists some 84,000 clones; 55% to 65% were seen once. Sequences were obtained from PBMCs. The receptors stem from a woman in her thirties or forties in good health and CMV-seropositive. Each CDR3 is given with its conserved first and last residue. The order of the fields is D gene, J gene, V gene, clone size, CDR3 DNA, CDR3 protein. A D gene is named only where the DNA matches it firmly. Clone size appears in some rows only: once, few, many, or a class for an expanded clone.

>TRBD2|TRBJ2-7|TRBV4-3|-
TGCGCCAGCAGCCAAGATTCCCTAGCGGGAGTGGAGCACGAGCAGTACTTC
CASSQDSLAGVEHEQYF
>-|TRBJ1-1|TRBV2|-
TGTGCCAGCAGGGACCGGGAGGCTGAAGCTTTCTTT
CASRDREAEAFF
>-|TRBJ1-2|TRBV19|-
TGTGCCAGTAGTATAGATAGGCGGGGCCTGCTGGGCTACACCTTC
CASSIDRRGLLGYTF
>TRBD2|TRBJ2-1|TRBV5-1|-
TGCGCCAGCAGCTTGGCCGGGGGAGGGAACTACAATGAGCAGTTCTTC
CASSLAGGGNYNEQFF
>-|TRBJ1-1|TRBV4-3|-
TGCGCCAGCAGCCAGACGGGACATATTGAAGCTTTCTTT
CASSQTGHIEAFF
>-|TRBJ1-2|TRBV2|-
TGTGCCAGCAGTGAAGGGACTGCTTATGGCTACACCTTC
CASSEGTAYGYTF
>-|TRBJ2-3|TRBV11-2|few
TGTGCCAGCAGCCCCGGACAGGGAGGGCCGGCGCAGTATTTT
CASSPGQGGPAQYF
>TRBD1|TRBJ1-5|TRBV9|-
TGTGCCAGCAGCGCCAGTACGAGGACAGGATTCAATCAGCCCCAGCACTTT
CASSASTRTGFNQPQHF
>TRBD1|TRBJ2-7|TRBV7-9|-
TGTGCCAGCACCCTAGTTGTGGACAGGGACCACGAGCAGTACTTC
CASTLVVDRDHEQYF
>-|TRBJ1-2|TRBV2|few
TGTGCCAGCAGCGAAGGACCAGGGCCTAACTATGGCTACACCTTC
CASSEGPGPNYGYTF
>-|TRBJ1-4|TRBV10-2|few
TGCGCCAGCTCCGATCGGGAAAAACTGTTTTTT
CASSDREKLFF
>TRBD1|TRBJ2-7|TRBV7-6|-
TGTGCCAGCAGCTCTAAACCTAGGACAGGGGGGTCCTACGAGCAGTACTTC
CASSSKPRTGGSYEQYF
>TRBD2|TRBJ2-1|TRBV11-2|-
TGTGCCAGCAGCCCAGGGACACTAGCGGCCTACAATGAGCAGTTCTTC
CASSPGTLAAYNEQFF
>TRBD1|TRBJ1-4|TRBV6-5|few
TGTGCCAGCGGTACCGGGACAGATAATGAAAAACTGTTTTTT
CASGTGTDNEKLFF
>-|TRBJ2-7|TRBV18|few
TGTGCCAGCTCACCACTTTCCAGCTCCTACGAGCAGTACTTC
CASSPLSSSYEQYF
>-|TRBJ2-7|TRBV4-3|-
TGCGCCAGCAGCCAAGATAGCAGGCAGGGGTCCTACGAGCAGTACTTC
CASSQDSRQGSYEQYF
>TRBD2|TRBJ2-3|TRBV5-4|-
TGTGCCAGCAGCTGGTTACTAGCGGGAGGCACAGATACGCAGTATTTT
CASSWLLAGGTDTQYF
>-|TRBJ1-1|TRBV10-3|-
TGTGCCATCAGACTGACGGGGAACACTGAAGCTTTCTTT
CAIRLTGNTEAFF
>-|TRBJ1-1|TRBV5-6|once
TGTGCCAGCAGCTTTAGGGGTATGAACACTGAAGCTTTCTTT
CASSFRGMNTEAFF
>TRBD1|TRBJ1-5|TRBV18|-
TGTGCCAGCTCACCGACAGGGGCGTACGGCAATCAGCCCCAGCATTTT
CASSPTGAYGNQPQHF
>-|TRBJ2-7|TRBV7-9|few
TGTGCCAGCAGTTTCTTCTCCGGGGGTTACGAGCAGTACTTC
CASSFFSGGYEQYF
>TRBD1|TRBJ2-6|TRBV6-5|-
TGTGCCAGCTGGGACAGATCCTCTGGGGCCAACGTCCTGACTTTC
CASWDRSSGANVLTF
>TRBD2|TRBJ2-5|TRBV9|-
TGTGCCAGCAGCGTAGAGTCGGGGGGTTGGGAGACCCAGTACTTC
CASSVESGGWETQYF
>-|TRBJ2-7|TRBV11-1|once
TGTGCCAGCAGCTTAGGCACTACCCGCGGGAACTTC
CASSLGTTRGNF
>TRBD2|TRBJ2-3|TRBV7-2|-
TGTGCCAGCAGCTCGAGCGGGAAAGATACGCAGTATTTT
CASSSSGKDTQYF
>-|TRBJ1-2|TRBV18|-
TGTGCCAGCTCTGCGAGGACAGAGTTCTATGGCTACACCTTC
CASSARTEFYGYTF
>-|TRBJ1-1|TRBV28|-
TGTGCCAGCGCCGCAGTGACAGCTCAGGAAGCTTTCTTT
CASAAVTAQEAFF
>TRBD2|TRBJ2-1|TRBV5-4|-
TGTGCCAGCAGCCGAACCAGCGGGGGGAAGGGCGATGAGCAGTTCTTC
CASSRTSGGKGDEQFF
>-|TRBJ2-1|TRBV15|-
TGTGCCACCAGCAGAGGGGGAGCAGGCGTCTACAATGAGCAGTTCTTC
CATSRGGAGVYNEQFF
>-|TRBJ2-5|TRBV6-5|-
TGTGCCAGCAGGCAGGGAGGCCAAGAGACCCAGTACTTC
CASRQGGQETQYF
>TRBD1|TRBJ2-7|TRBV6-1|-
TGTGCCAGCAGTGAAGGACAGGGGGTCCCCTACGAGCAGTACTTC
CASSEGQGVPYEQYF
>TRBD2|TRBJ2-3|TRBV6-1|few
TGTGCCAGCAGTGAACTAGCGGGAGGGCCAGATACGCAGTATTTT
CASSELAGGPDTQYF
>TRBD2|TRBJ2-7|TRBV9|-
TGTGCCAGCAGCGTATCCGGTTGGGAGGGCAACGAGCAGTACTTC
CASSVSGWEGNEQYF
>-|TRBJ2-7|TRBV7-2|-
TGTGCCAGCGGCCGGGAGAGCTACGAGCAGTACTTC
CASGRESYEQYF
>-|TRBJ1-1|TRBV6-1|-
TGTGCCAGCGAGATGGGACACGTGAACACTGAAGCTTTCTTT
CASEMGHVNTEAFF
>-|TRBJ2-3|TRBV11-2|-
TGTGCCAGCAGCTCCAACCAGGGGATTAGCACAGATACGCAGTATTTT
CASSSNQGISTDTQYF
>TRBD2|TRBJ2-2|TRBV5-1|-
TGCGCCAGCAGCTTGGTGGCTAGCGGGAACACCGGGGAGCTGTTTTTT
CASSLVASGNTGELFF